This passage covers 29 T cell receptor beta chains from one sample sequenced in a study of blood T cell repertoires in COVID-19 (dated by TCRdb to 2020 to 2022). The library came from the immunoSEQ multiplex PCR assay. TCRdb re-hosts the immuneACCESS table, in-frame sequences only. Its copies lack some clones; in the studies checked, an unresolved V gene accounts for under half of them, and the cause for the rest is not known. Present in this sample are about 200,000 clones, about 88% of which were seen just once. Roughly a sixth of the sample goes to the ten largest clones. The sequencing input was peripheral blood. These receptors were collected from a man between 50 and 59 years old with COVID-19, enrolled during active disease.

The chain is built from TRBV9 and TRBJ2-3, with 9 bases aligning to TRBD2. The CDR3 length is 16 residues. Germline values: CDR1 SGDLS, CDR2 YYNGEE. V lost 4 bases to trimming and J lost 5 bases; unmatched junction nucleotides: 11. CDR3 region: CASSPVAGEGQDTQYF. The CDR3 bases are TGTGCCAGCAGCCCAGTAGCGGGAGAAGGGCAAGATACGCAGTATTTT.

This chain connects TRBV11-1 to TRBJ2-1; 12 nucleotides agree with TRBD2. The germline gives CDR1 SGHAT, CDR2 FQDESV (reference sequence). V trimming: 4 bases; J trimming: 7 bases; junction bases outside the gene matches: 5. CDR3 size: 15 residues. The CDR3 region is CASSSLAGGKNEQFF. CDR3 DNA: TGTGCCAGCAGCTCCCTAGCGGGGGGGAAAAATGAGCAGTTCTTC.

The chain employs TRBV11-1 and TRBJ2-1; D unclear. The CDR3 runs 16 residues. Germline CDR1 is SGHAT and CDR2 is FQDESV (reference sequence). V shed 1 base and J shed 0 bases, with 10 bases lying between them. The CDR3 is CASSLDSLSSYNEQFF. In nucleotides, the CDR3 is TGTGCCAGCAGCTTAGACTCCCTAAGCTCCTACAATGAGCAGTTCTTC.

V gene TRBV9 combines with J gene TRBJ2-2; D is perhaps TRBD1 (5 bases). V lost 0 bases and J 2 bases, leaving 14 bases between the germline ends. This CDR3 comprises 17 residues. Germline CDR1 is SGDLS and CDR2 is YYNGEE. The DNA for the CDR3 is TGTGCCAGCAGCGTAGTGCCTGGGGCTCCTAACACCGGGGAGCTGTTTTTT. Amino acids: CASSVVPGAPNTGELFF.

The chain uses TRBV12-3 or TRBV12-4 and TRBJ2-7; D may be TRBD2 (5 bases). CDR3 size: 13 residues. The germline V and J ends were trimmed by 3 bases and 6 bases, with 12 bases remaining between them. The CDR3 here is CASSFMDRGEQYF. CDR3 DNA: TGTGCCAGCAGTTTCATGGACCGGGGCGAGCAGTACTTC.

The chain uses TRBV9 and TRBJ2-2, with D unclear. This CDR3 spans 13 amino acids. CDR1 is SGDLS, CDR2 YYNGEE, per germline. Between the trimmed V and J ends, which lost 2 bases and 4 bases, there was a span of 6 bases. CDR3 loop: CASSVSFTGELFF. CDR3 nucleotides: TGTGCCAGCAGCGTTAGTTTCACCGGGGAGCTGTTTTTT.

This chain joins TRBV29-1 and TRBJ2-3; 11 bases match TRBD1. CDR1 is SQVTM, CDR2 ANQGSEA, per germline. The J segment lost 1 base and the V segment lost 4 bases, leaving 1 base of the junction unmatched. This CDR3 has 14 amino acids. CDR3 residues: CSVGTGGRTDTQYF. The DNA for the CDR3 is TGCAGCGTTGGGACAGGGGGCCGCACAGATACGCAGTATTTT.

The chain employs TRBV14 and TRBJ2-5; TRBD1 is a possible D gene (6 bases). The CDR3 runs 13 residues. Trimming removed 5 bases at V and 5 bases at J, with 12 bases between. Germline CDR1 and CDR2: SGHDN and FVKESK. CDR3 in DNA: TGTGCCAGCAGCGTAACAGGGTCGGAGACCCAGTACTTC. Translating it yields CASSVTGSETQYF.

Only a few counts were recorded for this clone. This sequence joins TRBV5-6 and TRBJ1-1; D is perhaps TRBD1 (5 bases). The CDR3 sequence is 16 residues long. Germline V gene lookup returns CDR1 SGHDT and CDR2 YYEEEE. Trimming removed 5 bases from V and 0 bases from J, with 17 bases in between. For the CDR3, the DNA is TGTGCCAGCAGGCGGTGGGGGGTAGGCATGAACACTGAAGCTTTCTTT. This translates into CASRRWGVGMNTEAFF.

The CDR3 coding sequence is TGTGCCAGCAGTTTTGGGACAGGGAACACCGGGGAGCTGTTTTTT. Amino acids: CASSFGTGNTGELFF. The rearrangement uses TRBV27 and TRBJ2-2, with 8 bases matching TRBD1. Germline V gene sequence: CDR1 MNHEY, CDR2 SMNVEV (reference sequence). V shed 3 bases, J shed 1 base, and the junction held 1 base outside the gene matches. This CDR3 has 15 residues.

The chain uses TRBV27 and TRBJ2-7; maybe TRBD1 (5 bases). The V gene's germline CDR1 is MNHEY and CDR2 SMNVEV (reference sequence). The length of the CDR3 is 14 residues. Trimming shortened V by 4 bases and J by 1 base, and 11 bases separated the two germline ends. CDR3 amino acids: CASSSGPRSYEQYF. As DNA, the CDR3 is TGTGCCAGCAGTTCAGGGCCCAGATCCTACGAGCAGTACTTC.

The V gene is TRBV11-2, the J gene TRBJ2-5, with D possibly TRBD2 on 6 matching bases. Between the trimmed V and J ends, which lost 0 bases and 2 bases, there was a span of 10 bases. CDR3 size: 15 residues. The germline V gene has CDR1 SGHAT and CDR2 FQNNGV. Here the CDR3 DNA reads TGTGCCAGCAGCTTAGATTTCGGGAGACAAGAGACCCAGTACTTC. This gives the protein CASSLDFGRQETQYF.

The sample holds a few counts of this clone. The chain joins TRBV14 to TRBJ1-2, with D maybe TRBD1 (6 bases). V was shortened by 1 base and J by 1 base, with 10 bases between the two germline ends. Germline CDR1 is SGHDN and CDR2 is FVKESK. CDR3 length: 15 amino acids. The CDR3, as DNA: TGTGCCAGCAGCCAAGTTGGACAGCATAACTATGGCTACACCTTC. It is translated as CASSQVGQHNYGYTF.

V and J are TRBV7-8 and TRBJ2-1, with 9 bases matching TRBD1. The CDR3 has 15 residues. Germline V gene lookup returns CDR1 SGHVS and CDR2 FQNEAQ. Trimming at V came to 5 bases and at J to 0 bases, leaving 2 bases not matched to a gene. The CDR3 protein is CASSVTGGSYNEQFF. The CDR3 DNA sequence: TGTGCCAGCAGCGTGACAGGGGGCTCCTACAATGAGCAGTTCTTC.

The gene calls are TRBV10-3 and TRBJ2-1, with 9 bases that match TRBD2. The CDR3 sequence is 17 residues long. Germline CDR1 reads ENHRY; CDR2 reads SYGVKD. J was trimmed by 5 bases and V by 8 bases; bases with no gene match: 16. The CDR3 DNA is TGTGCCATCGGGCCCCCCGCGGGAGGGCCTAACCACAATGAGCAGTTCTTC. Amino acid sequence: CAIGPPAGGPNHNEQFF.

The chain carries TRBV13 and TRBJ2-3, with TRBD2 matching over 7 bases. Trimming at V came to 5 bases and at J to 0 bases, leaving 5 bases not matched to a gene. Germline V gene sequence: CDR1 PRHDT, CDR2 FYEKMQ (reference sequence). CDR3 length equals 15 residues. The CDR3 region is CASSHLAESTDTQYF. CDR3 bases: TGTGCCAGCAGCCACCTAGCGGAGAGCACAGATACGCAGTATTTT.

This rearrangement joins TRBV6-2 or TRBV6-3 to TRBJ2-7, with 9 bases aligning to TRBD2. CDR3 length: 14 amino acids. Germline-derived CDR1 and CDR2 are MNHEY and SVGEGT. With 2 bases clipped from V and 2 bases from J, the junction kept 1 base outside the gene matches. CDR3 sequence: CASSYERGAYEQYF. Written as DNA, the CDR3 is TGTGCCAGCAGTTACGAGCGGGGGGCCTACGAGCAGTACTTC.

The J gene is TRBJ2-1, the V gene TRBV3-1 (or the pseudogene TRBV3-2); 8 nucleotides align to TRBD2. Trimming cost V 4 bases and J 7 bases; bases outside gene matches: 9. From germline, CDR1 is LGHDT and CDR2 YNNKEL (reference sequence). The CDR3 loop spans 15 amino acids. The DNA for the CDR3 is TGTGCCAGCAGCCTGAGGGCGGGAGGAAGGAATGAGCAGTTCTTC. Translated, it gives CASSLRAGGRNEQFF.

The rearrangement links TRBV5-1 to TRBJ2-3; TRBD1 matches 10 bases. Germline loops: CDR1 SGHRS, CDR2 YFSETQ. The ends lost 4 bases at V and 2 bases at J; junction bases unmatched: 4. The CDR3 loop spans 15 amino acids. This CDR3 is CASSIGQGVTDTQYF. CDR3 DNA: TGCGCCAGCAGCATAGGACAGGGGGTCACAGATACGCAGTATTTT.

The V gene is TRBV5-5, the J gene TRBJ2-1; TRBD1 might be the D (6 bases). Trimming took 4 bases from V and 6 from J, leaving 17 bases between them. The CDR3 covers 15 residues. CDR1 is SGHKS and CDR2 is YYEKEE in the germline V gene (reference sequence). CDR3 loop: CASSQTGLGGNEQFF. The CDR3 bases are TGTGCCAGCAGCCAGACAGGCCTGGGCGGCAATGAGCAGTTCTTC.

This sequence joins TRBV7-9 and TRBJ2-1, with TRBD2 matching 9 bases. Germline CDR1 SEHNR, CDR2 FQNEAQ (reference sequence). This CDR3 contains 15 residues. V lost 5 bases to trimming and J lost 5 bases; unmatched junction nucleotides: 7. The DNA of the CDR3 is TGTGCCAGCAGCCCAATAGCGGGAGAGGACAATGAGCAGTTCTTC. Translating it yields CASSPIAGEDNEQFF. Filled out from reference TRBV7-9 and TRBJ2-1, the complete variable domain reads DTGVSQNPRHKITKRGQNVTFRCDPISEHNRLYWYRQTLGQGPEFLTYFQNEAQLEKSRLLSDRFSAERPKGSFSTLEIQRTEQGDSAMYLCASSPIAGEDNEQFFGPGTRLTVL.

The V call is TRBV28, the J call TRBJ2-7; a weak D match, TRBD2 (6 bases). V gave up 6 bases and J gave up 6 bases, with 18 bases separating them. The CDR3 extends over 14 amino acids. Germline CDR1 MDHEN, CDR2 SYDVKM. As DNA, the CDR3 is TGTGCCAGCAGGAACCTCGGGACTTTCAGCGAGCAGTACTTC. As protein: CASRNLGTFSEQYF.

This chain uses TRBV20-1 with TRBJ1-5, with D hard to call. This CDR3 is built from 14 residues. The germline V gene encodes CDR1 DFQATT and CDR2 SNEGSKA (reference sequence). Trimming removed 3 bases from V and 3 bases from J, with 12 bases in between. The CDR3 protein is CSASVAEVNQPQHF. CDR3 bases: TGCAGTGCTAGTGTGGCAGAAGTCAATCAGCCCCAGCATTTT.

The chain joins TRBV25-1 to TRBJ2-5, with 12 bases lining up with TRBD2. The CDR3 covers 16 residues. Trimming at V came to 2 bases and at J to 5 bases, leaving 6 bases not matched to a gene. Germline values: CDR1 MGHDK, CDR2 SYGVNS. This chain's CDR3 is CASSETSGGSGETQYF. The CDR3 nucleotides read TGTGCCAGCAGTGAAACTAGCGGGGGGTCGGGGGAGACCCAGTACTTC.

This clone was detected only a few times. This chain connects TRBV19 to TRBJ1-6, with D unclear. This CDR3 is 12 amino acids long. V shed 4 bases and J shed 12 bases, with 10 bases lying between them. Germline V gene sequence: CDR1 LNHDA, CDR2 SQIVND (reference sequence). CDR3 sequence: CASSTLGGPLHF. The CDR3 DNA is TGTGCCAGTAGTACTCTGGGAGGACCCCTCCACTTT. Together with reference TRBV19 and TRBJ1-6, the CDR3 gives the full variable domain: DGGITQSPKYLFRKEGQNVTLSCEQNLNHDAMYWYRQDPGQGLRLIYYSQIVNDFQKGDIAEGYSVSREKKESFPLTVTSAQKNPTAFYLCASSTLGGPLHFGNGTRLTVT.

As concerns this clone: One end of the junction fails to match germline, which may point to a read error. The chain employs TRBV15 and TRBJ2-3; 12 bases fit TRBD2. CDR3 length equals 13 residues. Germline V gene lookup returns CDR1 LNHNV and CDR2 YYDKDF (reference sequence). The CDR3 protein is CATSRPTSGGPAF. CDR3 sequence (DNA): TGTGCCACCAGCAGACCTACTAGCGGGGGGCCCGCGTTT.

V is TRBV7-9 and J is TRBJ1-4; 11 bases align to TRBD1. The CDR3 has 15 residues. CDR1 is SEHNR, CDR2 FQNEAQ, per germline (reference sequence). V gave up 4 bases and J gave up 8 bases; unmatched junction bases: 6. The CDR3 region has the DNA TGTGCCAGCAGCTGGACAGGGGGCCCGAGGGAAAAACTGTTTTTT. Protein: CASSWTGGPREKLFF.

The chain carries TRBV6-5 and TRBJ1-3; 7 nucleotides line up with TRBD1. The CDR3 totals 13 residues. The germline gives CDR1 MNHEY, CDR2 SVGAGI. Trimming removed 6 bases from V and 7 bases from J; junction bases left unmatched: 6. Here the CDR3 DNA reads TGTGCCAGCAGGACAGGGATTTGGAACACCATATATTTT. Encoded protein: CASRTGIWNTIYF.

The genes are TRBV7-2 and TRBJ1-1; D may be TRBD1 (5 bases). V was clipped by 2 bases and J by 0 bases, with 10 bases between them. This CDR3 contains 15 residues. Germline V gene sequence: CDR1 SGHTA, CDR2 FQGNSA. This CDR3 is CASSLKGSVNTEAFF. In nucleotides, the CDR3 is TGTGCCAGCAGCTTAAAGGGGTCAGTGAACACTGAAGCTTTCTTT.